This T cell receptor beta chain was found in a study of blood T cell repertoires in COVID-19. Authors' processing steps: Amplification from reference gene primers served as the basis for estimated nucleated cell counts. Some clones are missing from TCRdb's copy, which holds only in-frame ones; the method was immunoSEQ multiplex PCR. V, J and clone size are taken as reported in that table, and D and trimming were inferred from the DNA itself. The sample yields around 250,000 clones, approximately 85% seen once. CDR1 LNHDA and CDR2 SQIVND come from the germline V gene (reference sequence). The CDR3 is 15 residues long. As to this clone: At one of its ends the junction is not consistent with the germline gene, which may arise from a read error.

The sequenced sample was peripheral blood. This sequence was found in a man older than 75 with acute or convalescent COVID-19. J is TRBJ1-1 and V is TRBV19, with 8 bases aligning to TRBD1. CDR3 in DNA: TGTGCCAGTAGCATAGCTCCAGGGGGCTTCGCTGAAGCTTTCTTT. Translating it yields CASSIAPGGFAEAFF.